One and the same sample provided the 24 T cell receptor beta chains below, sequenced in a study of neurological immune-mediated disorders. Via MiXCR, TCRdb re-called the 5' RACE reads, giving one row per CDR3 protein. The sample gives tens of thousands of distinct CDR3 sequences, approximately 6.2% of which show up once; roughly 1.4% is in the top ten. Sequences were obtained from CD4+ T cells from blood. These receptors originate from a woman between 18 and 30 years old with multiple sclerosis.

The chain combines TRBV12-3 or TRBV12-4 with TRBJ1-2; no clear D. Trimming removed 5 bases at V and 4 bases at J, with 8 bases between. The CDR3 consists of 12 residues. In DNA, the CDR3 is TGTGCCAGCAGTCCGTCGACCTATGGCTACACCTTC. Translation: CASSPSTYGYTF.

Many counts were recorded for this clonotype. This chain links TRBV7-2 with TRBJ2-1, with 9 bases fitting TRBD2. This CDR3 has 15 residues. Germline assignment: CDR1 SGHTA and CDR2 FQGNSA. V dropped 4 bases and J dropped 7; count of bases not matched to a gene: 8. The CDR3 reads CASSSLLAGANEQFF. For the CDR3, the DNA is TGTGCCAGCAGCTCCTTACTAGCGGGTGCGAATGAGCAGTTCTTC.

Ten or more counts support this clonotype. V and J are TRBV20-1 and TRBJ2-1; D is uncertain. Per the germline V gene, CDR1 is DFQATT and CDR2 is SNEGSKA (reference sequence). The CDR3 extends over 11 amino acids. Trimming shortened V by 6 bases and J by 5 bases, and 8 bases separated the two germline ends. The CDR3 protein is CSATLNNEQFF. In DNA form, the CDR3 reads TGCAGTGCGACCTTAAACAATGAGCAGTTCTTC.

This clonotype was picked up many times. The chain joins TRBV3-1 to TRBJ1-1; tentatively, D is TRBD1 (6 bases). V was shortened by 4 bases and J by 1 base, with 22 bases between the two germline ends. This CDR3 is built from 18 residues. The germline V gene encodes CDR1 LGHDT and CDR2 YNNKEL (reference sequence). CDR3 DNA sequence: TGTGCCAGCAGCCCATCCATTCTGGGGGGGCTCGCGAACACTGAAGCTTTCTTT. It is translated as CASSPSILGGLANTEAFF.

This clonotype was counted ten times or more. The rearrangement joins TRBV29-1 to TRBJ2-7; TRBD1 aligns across 12 bases. The CDR3 is 13 amino acids. Germline assignment: CDR1 SQVTM and CDR2 ANQGSEA. The J segment lost 12 bases and the V segment lost 6 bases, leaving 12 bases of the junction unmatched. CDR3 loop: CSVSPGTGGPWYF. The CDR3 DNA reads TGCAGCGTCTCCCCCGGGACAGGGGGCCCCTGGTACTTC.

The table lists this clonotype with many counts. The chain combines TRBV6-1 with TRBJ2-7; no clear D. This CDR3 region has 12 residues. Trimming removed 6 bases from V and 0 bases from J, with 6 bases in between. Germline CDR1 is MNHNS and CDR2 is SASEGT. For the CDR3, the DNA is TGTGCCAGCAGAACAGACTCCTACGAGCAGTACGTC. It codes for CASRTDSYEQYV.

The V gene is TRBV15, the J gene TRBJ1-2; no clear D. The CDR3 contains 13 residues. Per germline, CDR1 LNHNV and CDR2 YYDKDF (reference sequence). The germline V and J ends were trimmed by 1 base and 2 bases, with 5 bases remaining between them. CDR3: CATSRAPNYGYTF. The DNA for the CDR3 is TGTGCCACCAGCAGAGCGCCGAACTATGGCTACACCTTC.

This clonotype was seen repeatedly, ten times or more. The V and J genes are TRBV20-1 and TRBJ2-2, with 8 bases matching TRBD2. Germline assignment: CDR1 DFQATT and CDR2 SNEGSKA (reference sequence). The CDR3 is made up of 15 amino acids. Trimming cost V 5 bases and J 5 bases; bases outside gene matches: 10. The CDR3 spells CSAPNGGAGTGELFF. The CDR3 DNA follows: TGCAGTGCTCCCAACGGGGGGGCGGGGACCGGGGAGCTGTTTTTT.

The table lists this clonotype with many counts. The CDR3: CASRAGQGNSLLNEQFF. CDR3 in DNA: TGTGCCAGCAGAGCGGGACAGGGGAACTCTTTGCTCAATGAGCAGTTCTTC. The chain employs TRBV6-5 and TRBJ2-1; 10 nucleotides line up with TRBD1. This CDR3 has 17 amino acids. With V trimmed by 6 bases and J by 6 bases, 14 bases remained unmatched. Germline CDR1 reads MNHEY; CDR2 reads SVGAGI.

The sample holds many counts of this clonotype. The chain is built from TRBV20-1 and TRBJ2-7; D is possibly TRBD1 (6 bases). CDR1 and CDR2 (germline): DFQATT, SNEGSKA (reference sequence). This CDR3 region has 15 residues. Trimming cost V 5 bases and J 0 bases, with 17 bases left between them. The CDR3 region is CSADHRAKGSYEQYF. Written as DNA, the CDR3 is TGCAGTGCTGATCACAGGGCGAAGGGCTCCTACGAGCAGTACTTC.

This clonotype has ten or more counts. The J gene is TRBJ2-1, the V gene TRBV9; D is tentatively TRBD1 or TRBD2 (5 bases each). CDR1 and CDR2 (germline): SGDLS, YYNGEE. The CDR3 is 14 residues long. The ends were cut back, 0 bases at V and 3 bases at J, with 7 bases in the middle. As DNA, the CDR3 is TGTGCCAGCAGCGTAGTTGGGGGCTACAATGAGCAGTTCTTC. Encoded protein: CASSVVGGYNEQFF.

This clonotype was found many times. V usage is TRBV20-1 and J usage is TRBJ1-6, with D possibly TRBD1 on 6 matching bases. The germline V gene has CDR1 DFQATT and CDR2 SNEGSKA (reference sequence). The germline V and J ends were trimmed by 6 bases and 10 bases, with 16 bases remaining between them. The CDR3 extends over 13 amino acids. CDR3 region: CSAPTGPGSPLHF. CDR3 sequence (DNA): TGCAGTGCGCCGACAGGCCCGGGCTCACCCCTCCACTTT.

Sample share makes this clonotype medium-sized (0.01 to 0.1%). The chain is built from TRBV29-1 and TRBJ2-6; D not certain. CDR3 length: 18 residues. Trimming took off 3 bases at V and 0 bases at J, with 18 bases between the two ends. Germline CDR1 is SQVTM and CDR2 is ANQGSEA. In DNA form, the CDR3 reads TGCAGCGTTGACGGACGCTATGGTCAGTACTCTGGGGCCAACGTCCTGACTTTC. This translates into CSVDGRYGQYSGANVLTF.

This clonotype was detected many times. The V and J genes are TRBV12-3 or TRBV12-4 and TRBJ1-2; weak D call: TRBD1 (5 bases). Trimming took 6 bases from V and 2 from J, leaving 16 bases between them. The CDR3 spans 15 residues. CDR3 loop: CASSSGRDGNYGYTF. DNA for the CDR3: TGTGCCAGCAGCTCCGGCAGGGACGGGAACTATGGCTACACCTTC.

Ten or more counts support this clonotype. This chain connects TRBV7-2 to TRBJ1-6; no reliable D call. The germline V gene has CDR1 SGHTA and CDR2 FQGNSA. CDR3 size: 15 residues. The V end lost 2 bases, the J end lost 7 bases, and 12 bases lay between the germline ends. The CDR3 region has the DNA TGTGCCAGCAGCTTATCCAAGGTCACGAATTCACCCCTCCACTTT. Its translation is CASSLSKVTNSPLHF.

This clonotype was recorded at least ten times. The chain carries TRBV20-1 and TRBJ2-3; 11 bases are a match to TRBD2. This CDR3 is 20 amino acids long. V shed 1 base, J shed 1 base, and the junction held 16 bases outside the gene matches. Germline V CDR1 and CDR2: DFQATT, SNEGSKA (reference sequence). The CDR3 sequence: CSARGGPSGLAGGRTDTQYF. As DNA, the CDR3 is TGCAGTGCTAGAGGGGGGCCCTCGGGCCTAGCGGGGGGCCGCACAGATACGCAGTATTTT.

This clonotype was detected many times. V gene TRBV5-1 combines with J gene TRBJ1-1, with D hard to call. The germline V gene encodes CDR1 SGHRS and CDR2 YFSETQ. V dropped 7 bases and J dropped 3 bases, with 16 bases sitting between them. The length of the CDR3 is 14 residues. The CDR3: CASRLSEGYTEAFF. CDR3 coding DNA: TGCGCCAGCCGACTCAGTGAGGGTTACACTGAAGCTTTCTTT. Filled out from reference TRBV5-1 and TRBJ1-1, the complete variable domain reads KAGVTQTPRYLIKTRGQQVTLSCSPISGHRSVSWYQQTPGQGLQFLFEYFSETQRNKGNFPGRFSGRQFSNSRSEMNVSTLELGDSALYLCASRLSEGYTEAFFGQGTRLTVV.

This clonotype counts as medium-sized (0.01 to 0.1%). The V and J genes are TRBV12-3 or TRBV12-4 and TRBJ2-3; a possible D gene is TRBD1 (5 bases). V was clipped by 3 bases and J by 6 bases, with 13 bases between them. This CDR3 contains 14 residues. For the CDR3, the DNA is TGTGCCAGCAGTTTGGACACAGAAGGGGATACGCAGTATTTT. Residues: CASSLDTEGDTQYF.

This chain uses TRBV4-2 with TRBJ2-2; no firm D call. Germline V gene sequence: CDR1 LGHNA, CDR2 YNFKEQ. Between the trimmed V and J ends, which lost 0 bases and 5 bases, there was a span of 4 bases. The CDR3 loop spans 13 amino acids. The CDR3: CASSQDMTGELFF. In nucleotides, the CDR3 is TGTGCCAGCAGCCAAGATATGACCGGGGAGCTGTTTTTT.

This clonotype was recorded at least ten times. The J gene is TRBJ1-2, the V gene TRBV20-1; TRBD1 is a possible D gene (6 bases). CDR1 is DFQATT, CDR2 SNEGSKA, per germline (reference sequence). Trimming removed 0 bases at V and 7 bases at J, with 15 bases between. This CDR3 has 14 amino acids. The CDR3, as DNA: TGCAGTGCTAGAGAGCTATTACAGGGAGGTGGCTACACCTTC. Its translation is CSARELLQGGGYTF.

The chain employs TRBV15 and TRBJ2-1, with 10 bases fitting TRBD2. J lost 2 bases, V lost 0 bases, and 7 bases had no gene match. The CDR3 loop spans 18 amino acids. The germline CDR1 and CDR2 sequences are LNHNV and YYDKDF (reference sequence). The CDR3 coding sequence is TGTGCCACCAGCAGAGATCATGTAGCGGGAGGCCCCTACAATGAGCAGTTCTTC. Encoded protein: CATSRDHVAGGPYNEQFF.

This clonotype was seen many times. The rearrangement joins TRBV6-5 to TRBJ2-3, with a tentative D call TRBD2 (6 bases). The CDR3 has 15 residues. Trimming stripped 5 bases from V and 0 bases from J, with 12 bases between. CDR1 MNHEY and CDR2 SVGAGI come from the germline V gene. The CDR3 sequence: CASSRDFASTDTQYF. Written as DNA, the CDR3 is TGTGCCAGCAGTAGGGACTTCGCTAGCACAGATACGCAGTATTTT.

At least ten counts were recorded for this clonotype. V and J are TRBV29-1 and TRBJ1-2; 9 nucleotides align to TRBD1. The CDR3 loop spans 12 amino acids. CDR1 is SQVTM and CDR2 is ANQGSEA in the germline V gene. V shed 5 bases, J shed 7 bases, and the junction held 5 bases outside the gene matches. CDR3: CSVTTGGSGYTF. The CDR3 nucleotides read TGCAGCGTTACCACAGGGGGCTCTGGCTACACCTTC.

This clonotype showed up just a few times. This chain connects TRBV6-2 or TRBV6-3 to TRBJ2-1, with 7 positions matching TRBD2. The CDR3 contains 16 residues. Germline V CDR1 and CDR2: MNHEY, SVGEGT. The J segment lost 3 bases and the V segment lost 2 bases, leaving 7 bases of the junction unmatched. The CDR3 DNA is TGTGCCAGCAGTTACGGAGGGAGGGCCCTCTACAATGAGCAGTTCTTC. Its protein product is CASSYGGRALYNEQFF.